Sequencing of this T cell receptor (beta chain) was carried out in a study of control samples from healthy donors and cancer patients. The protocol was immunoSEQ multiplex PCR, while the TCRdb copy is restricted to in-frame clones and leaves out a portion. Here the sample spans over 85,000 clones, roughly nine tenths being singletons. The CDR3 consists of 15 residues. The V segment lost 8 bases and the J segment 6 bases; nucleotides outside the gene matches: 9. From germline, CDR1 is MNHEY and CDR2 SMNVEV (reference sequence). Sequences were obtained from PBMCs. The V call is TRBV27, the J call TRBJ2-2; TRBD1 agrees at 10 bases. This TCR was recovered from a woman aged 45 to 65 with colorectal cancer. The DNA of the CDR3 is TGTGCCAGCCAGCCGGGACAGGGGCTTCCCGGGGAGCTGTTTTTT. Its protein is CASQPGQGLPGELFF.